These T cell receptor beta chains were read from a single sample in a study of identical twins. TCRdb recomputed calls from the 5' RACE reads with MiXCR, one row per CDR3 protein. The repertoire holds 1.5 million to 2 million distinct CDR3 sequences, with 32% as singletons. Sequencing was performed on cord blood. The receptors stem from a newborn girl in good health. Each CDR3 is given with its conserved first and last residue. Fields, in order: V gene, J gene, clone size, D gene, CDR3 DNA, CDR3 protein. A D gene is named only where the DNA matches it firmly. Clone sizes are given selectively: once, few, many, or a class where the clone is expanded.

>TRBV28|TRBJ1-2|.|.
TGTGCCAGCGGTAGGAGCCTATATGGCTACACCTTC
CASGRSLYGYTF
>TRBV7-8|TRBJ2-1|.|.
TGTGCCAGCAGCCCCACCTTAGGAGAGCAGTTCTTC
CASSPTLGEQFF
>TRBV6-6|TRBJ1-6|few|.
TGTGCCAGCAGTTACTCGAAGGGCCTCTATTCACCCCTCCACTTT
CASSYSKGLYSPLHF
>TRBV6-1|TRBJ1-5|few|.
TGTGCCAGCGGGATTCACCAGCCCCAGCATTTT
CASGIHQPQHF
>TRBV29-1|TRBJ2-7|once|.
TGCAGCGTACCACAATTTTTCTACGAGCAGTACTTC
CSVPQFFYEQYF
>TRBV5-1|TRBJ2-3|few|TRBD2
TGCGCCAGCAGCTTGGCGACTAGCGGGGGGATTACAGATACGCAGTATTTT
CASSLATSGGITDTQYF
>TRBV21-1|TRBJ2-4|few|.
TGTGCCAGCAGCAAAGTGGTAGGGAAAGCCATTCAGTACTTC
CASSKVVGKAIQYF
>TRBV4-1|TRBJ2-1|.|TRBD2
TGCGCCAGCAGCCATAGCGGGAGTAGGGTAAATGAGCAGTTCTTC
CASSHSGSRVNEQFF
>TRBV20-1|TRBJ2-7|.|TRBD2
TGCAGTGCTAGACGACTAGCGGGGGTAACCTACGAGCAGTACTTC
CSARRLAGVTYEQYF
>TRBV5-1|TRBJ2-5|few|TRBD2
TGCGCCAGCAGCTTGCCTAGCGGGGGCCAGCAAGAGACCCAGTACTTC
CASSLPSGGQQETQYF
>TRBV5-1|TRBJ2-2|.|TRBD2
TGCGCCAGCAGCTCCGGACTAGCGGGAGGGCAAATGAACACCGGGGAGCTGTTTTTT
CASSSGLAGGQMNTGELFF
>TRBV11-2|TRBJ2-7|.|.
TGTGCCAGCAGCTTAAAAGGTTTTGGCGAGCAGTACTTC
CASSLKGFGEQYF
>TRBV27|TRBJ2-1|few|TRBD2
TGTGCCAGCAGTTCACATGCCGGGACTAGTAGCAATGAGCAGTTCTTC
CASSSHAGTSSNEQFF
>TRBV10-3|TRBJ2-6|.|.
TGTGCCATTGCCTTGGACAGCCTCTCTGGGGCCAACGTCCTGACTTTC
CAIALDSLSGANVLTF
>TRBV27|TRBJ2-1|.|TRBD2
TGTGCCAGCAGTGGTAGACTAGCGGATGAGCAGTTCTTC
CASSGRLADEQFF
>TRBV3-1|TRBJ1-1|.|.
TGTGCCAGCAGCCAATCCTCCCGACAGGTGGGAGCTTTCTTT
CASSQSSRQVGAFF
>TRBV18|TRBJ1-3|.|.
TGTGCCAGCTTCACCAGGGGAAACACCATATATTTT
CASFTRGNTIYF
>TRBV2|TRBJ2-3|many|.
TGTGCCAGCCGCTCTAGGGCTAGCGGCACAGATACGCAGTATTTT
CASRSRASGTDTQYF
>TRBV2|TRBJ2-7|few|.
TGTGCCAGCAGTGACAGGCCCCCCTACGAGCAGTACTTC
CASSDRPPYEQYF
>TRBV25-1|TRBJ1-5|few|.
TGTGCCAGCAGTGCAGAGGCATATAGCAATCAGCCCCAGCATTTT
CASSAEAYSNQPQHF
>TRBV6-1|TRBJ1-1|.|.
TGTGCCAGCATCCGAACGGGTAACACTGAAGCTTTCTTT
CASIRTGNTEAFF
>TRBV3-1|TRBJ2-7|few|.
TGTGCCAGCAGCCCGACAAGGGGGGGAAGTAACGAGCAGTACTTC
CASSPTRGGSNEQYF
>TRBV7-9|TRBJ2-3|.|TRBD1
TGTGCCGGCAGCTTGGACAGGATGGTAGATACGCAGTATTTT
CAGSLDRMVDTQYF
>TRBV21-1|TRBJ1-2|.|.
TGTGCCAGCAGCCAGGTGACGCAGGGGTTCCTCTATGGCTACACCTTC
CASSQVTQGFLYGYTF
>TRBV29-1|TRBJ2-3|.|.
TGCAGCGTCCCCACTGGGGGTACGCAGTATTTT
CSVPTGGTQYF
>TRBV6-1|TRBJ1-4|once|.
TGCGCCAGTGATTTGGGGTGGGAAAAACTGTTTTTT
CASDLGWEKLFF
>TRBV12-3/TRBV12-4|TRBJ2-2|.|.
TGTGCCAGCAGTTCCACCGGGGGGCCAGGTTTCAACACCGGGGAGCTGTTTTTT
CASSSTGGPGFNTGELFF